The following is a T cell receptor (beta chain) sequence with its context. The record originates from a study of control samples from healthy donors and cancer patients. Clones were read by immunoSEQ multiplex PCR, and TCRdb kept only the in-frame ones, dropping some. The data hold roughly 120,000 clones, with 85% to 90% observed a single time. The receptor's source is a woman in her 70s in good health. Source material: blood.

The CDR3 is CASSLWEDTDTQYF. The CDR3 nucleotides read TGTGCCAGCAGCTTATGGGAGGACACAGATACGCAGTATTTT. This rearrangement joins TRBV7-9 to TRBJ2-3; perhaps TRBD2 as D (6 bases). Germline V lookup: CDR1 SEHNR, CDR2 FQNEAQ (reference sequence). Trimming stripped 2 bases from V and 2 bases from J, with 8 bases between. The CDR3 has 14 residues.